One T cell receptor (beta chain) is described in this entry. The junction had 5 bases not matched to a gene; V was cut back by 4 bases and J by 3 bases. The germline CDR1 and CDR2 sequences are KGHSH and LQKENI. The CDR3 length is 15 residues. Measured with immunoSEQ multiplex PCR; TCRdb has only the in-frame clones, and not every one. The sample has 450,000 to 600,000 clones; around 79% are singletons. These data come from a study of shared clonotypes between healthy human individuals. The sequence was obtained from a woman aged 40-49 years in good health. Some clones in this sample may be carry-over from other donors' samples. The chain has TRBV18 and TRBJ1-2; 10 nucleotides align to TRBD1. Material: PBMCs. CDR3 amino acids: CASSHPGTGDYGYTF. The DNA for the CDR3 is TGTGCCAGCTCACACCCCGGGACAGGGGACTATGGCTACACCTTC.